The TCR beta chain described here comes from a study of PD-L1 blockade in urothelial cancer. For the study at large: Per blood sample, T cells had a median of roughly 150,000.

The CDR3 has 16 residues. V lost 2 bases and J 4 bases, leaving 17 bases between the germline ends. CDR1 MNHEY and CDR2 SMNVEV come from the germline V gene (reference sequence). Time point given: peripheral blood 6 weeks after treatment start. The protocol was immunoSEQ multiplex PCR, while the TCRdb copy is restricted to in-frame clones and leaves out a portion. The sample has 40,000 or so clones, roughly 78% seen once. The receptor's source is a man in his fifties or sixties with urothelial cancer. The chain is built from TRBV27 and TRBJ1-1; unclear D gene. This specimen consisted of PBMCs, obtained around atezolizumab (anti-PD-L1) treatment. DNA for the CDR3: TGTGCCAGCAGTTTAAAGGTAAGAGGACGGGGCACTGAAGCTTTCTTT. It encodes CASSLKVRGRGTEAFF.